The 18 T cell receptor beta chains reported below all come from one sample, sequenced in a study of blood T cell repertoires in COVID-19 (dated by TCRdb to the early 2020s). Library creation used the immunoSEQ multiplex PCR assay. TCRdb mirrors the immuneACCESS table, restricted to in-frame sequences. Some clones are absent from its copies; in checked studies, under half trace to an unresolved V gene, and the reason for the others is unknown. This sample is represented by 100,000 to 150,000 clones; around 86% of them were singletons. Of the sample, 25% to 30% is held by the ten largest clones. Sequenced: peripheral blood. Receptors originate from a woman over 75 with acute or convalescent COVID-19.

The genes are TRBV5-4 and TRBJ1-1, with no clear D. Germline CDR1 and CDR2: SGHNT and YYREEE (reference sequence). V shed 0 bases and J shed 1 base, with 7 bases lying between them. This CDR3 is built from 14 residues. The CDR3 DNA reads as TGTGCCAGCAGCTTGGGAGGAGGGAACACTGAAGCTTTCTTT. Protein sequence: CASSLGGGNTEAFF.

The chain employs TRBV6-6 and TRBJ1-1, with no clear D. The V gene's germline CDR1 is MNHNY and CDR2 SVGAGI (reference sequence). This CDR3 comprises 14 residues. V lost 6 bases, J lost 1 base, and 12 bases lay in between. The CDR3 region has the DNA TGTGCCAGCAGGGCCCCCGATGCGAACACTGAAGCTTTCTTT. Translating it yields CASRAPDANTEAFF.

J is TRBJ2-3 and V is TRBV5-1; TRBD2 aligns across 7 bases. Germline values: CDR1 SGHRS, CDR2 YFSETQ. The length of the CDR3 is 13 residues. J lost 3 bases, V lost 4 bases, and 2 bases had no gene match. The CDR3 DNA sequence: TGCGCCAGCAGCGGGGGGGTGACAGATACGCAGTATTTT. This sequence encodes CASSGGVTDTQYF.

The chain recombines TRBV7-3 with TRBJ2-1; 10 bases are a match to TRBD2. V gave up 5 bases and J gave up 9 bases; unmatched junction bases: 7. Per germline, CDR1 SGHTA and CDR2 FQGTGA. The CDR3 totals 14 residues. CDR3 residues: CASSGAVAGGEQFF. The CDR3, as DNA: TGTGCCAGCAGCGGCGCTGTAGCGGGGGGTGAGCAGTTCTTC.

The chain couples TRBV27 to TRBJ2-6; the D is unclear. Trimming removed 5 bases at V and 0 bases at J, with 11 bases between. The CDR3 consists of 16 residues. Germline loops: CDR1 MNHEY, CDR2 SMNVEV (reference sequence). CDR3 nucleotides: TGTGCCAGCAGTCCTCGGGTCCTCTCTGGGGCCAACGTCCTGACTTTC. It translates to CASSPRVLSGANVLTF.

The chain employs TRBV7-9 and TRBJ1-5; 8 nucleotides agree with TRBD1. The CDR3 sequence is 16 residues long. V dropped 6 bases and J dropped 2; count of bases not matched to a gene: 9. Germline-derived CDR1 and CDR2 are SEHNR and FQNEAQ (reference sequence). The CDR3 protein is CASSFGQGDGNQPQHF. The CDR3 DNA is TGTGCCAGCAGTTTTGGACAGGGCGACGGCAATCAGCCCCAGCATTTT.

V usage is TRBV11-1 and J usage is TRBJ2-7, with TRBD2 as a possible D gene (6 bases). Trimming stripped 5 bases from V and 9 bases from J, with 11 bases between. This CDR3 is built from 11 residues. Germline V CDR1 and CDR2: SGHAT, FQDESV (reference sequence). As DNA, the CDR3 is TGTGCCAGCAGCATCTCTAGCGTGCAGTACTTC. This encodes CASSISSVQYF.

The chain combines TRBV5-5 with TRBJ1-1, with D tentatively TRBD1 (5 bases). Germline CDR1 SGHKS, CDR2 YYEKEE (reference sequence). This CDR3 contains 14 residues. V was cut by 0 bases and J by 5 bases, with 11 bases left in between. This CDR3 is CASSLADGGTEAFF. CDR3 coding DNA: TGTGCCAGCAGCTTGGCGGACGGGGGAACTGAAGCTTTCTTT.

The CDR3 bases are TGTGCCAGCAGCGCTGACAAACGCTCTGGAAACACCATATATTTT. Translation gives CASSADKRSGNTIYF. J is TRBJ1-3 and V is TRBV7-9; D not resolved. Trimming stripped 5 bases from V and 0 bases from J, with 11 bases between. The V gene's germline CDR1 is SEHNR and CDR2 FQNEAQ (reference sequence). CDR3 length: 15 amino acids.

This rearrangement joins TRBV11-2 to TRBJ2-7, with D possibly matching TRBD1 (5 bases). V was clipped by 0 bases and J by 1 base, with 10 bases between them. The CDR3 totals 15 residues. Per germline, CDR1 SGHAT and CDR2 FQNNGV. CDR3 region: CASSLERGASYEQYV. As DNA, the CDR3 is TGTGCCAGCAGCTTAGAAAGGGGCGCATCCTACGAGCAGTACGTC.

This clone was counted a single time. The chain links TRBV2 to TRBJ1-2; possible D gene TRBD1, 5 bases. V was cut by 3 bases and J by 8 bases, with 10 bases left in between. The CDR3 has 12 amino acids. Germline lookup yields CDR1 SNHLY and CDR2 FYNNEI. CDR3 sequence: CASSDWGGGYTF. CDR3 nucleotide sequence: TGTGCCAGCAGTGATTGGGGGGGAGGCTACACCTTC.

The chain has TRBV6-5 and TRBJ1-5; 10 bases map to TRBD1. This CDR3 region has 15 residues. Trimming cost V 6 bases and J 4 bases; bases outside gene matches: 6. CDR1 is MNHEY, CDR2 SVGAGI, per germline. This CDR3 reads CASRGDRGTNQPQHF. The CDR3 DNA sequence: TGTGCCAGCAGGGGGGACAGGGGAACGAATCAGCCCCAGCATTTT.

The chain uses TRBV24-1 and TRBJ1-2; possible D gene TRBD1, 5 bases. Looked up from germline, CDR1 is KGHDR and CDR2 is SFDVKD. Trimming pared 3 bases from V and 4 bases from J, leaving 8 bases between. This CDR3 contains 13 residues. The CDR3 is CATSDDRFYGYTF. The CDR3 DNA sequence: TGTGCCACCAGTGATGACAGATTCTATGGCTACACCTTC.

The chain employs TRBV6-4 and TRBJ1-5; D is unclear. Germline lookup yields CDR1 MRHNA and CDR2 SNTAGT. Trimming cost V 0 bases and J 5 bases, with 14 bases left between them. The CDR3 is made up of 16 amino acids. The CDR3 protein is CASSDSSGILYQPQHF. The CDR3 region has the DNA TGTGCCAGCAGTGACTCATCGGGGATCCTTTATCAGCCCCAGCATTTT.

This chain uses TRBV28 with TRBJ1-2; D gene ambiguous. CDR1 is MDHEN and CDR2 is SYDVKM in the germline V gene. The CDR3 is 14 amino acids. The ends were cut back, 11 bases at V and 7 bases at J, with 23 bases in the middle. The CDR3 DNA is TGTGCCGGTAGTAAAGGTTGGAGTGGTTCTGGCTACACCTTC. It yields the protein CAGSKGWSGSGYTF.

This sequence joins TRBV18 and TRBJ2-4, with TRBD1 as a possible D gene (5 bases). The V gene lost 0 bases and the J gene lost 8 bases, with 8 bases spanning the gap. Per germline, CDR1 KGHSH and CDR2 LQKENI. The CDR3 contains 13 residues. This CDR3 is CASSPPGADIQYF. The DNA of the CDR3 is TGTGCCAGCTCACCACCAGGGGCGGACATTCAGTACTTC.

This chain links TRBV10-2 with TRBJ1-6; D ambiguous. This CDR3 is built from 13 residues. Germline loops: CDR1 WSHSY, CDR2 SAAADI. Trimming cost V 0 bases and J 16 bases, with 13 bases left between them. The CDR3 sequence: CASSESSPLLLHF. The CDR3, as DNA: TGCGCCAGCAGTGAGTCGAGTCCGCTCCTACTCCACTTT.

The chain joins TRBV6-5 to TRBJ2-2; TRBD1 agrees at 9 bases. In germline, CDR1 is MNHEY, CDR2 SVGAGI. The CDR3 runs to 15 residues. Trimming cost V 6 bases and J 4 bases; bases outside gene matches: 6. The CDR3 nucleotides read TGTGCCAGCAGGAGGGGACAGGGCGGCACCGGGGAGCTGTTTTTT. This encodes CASRRGQGGTGELFF.